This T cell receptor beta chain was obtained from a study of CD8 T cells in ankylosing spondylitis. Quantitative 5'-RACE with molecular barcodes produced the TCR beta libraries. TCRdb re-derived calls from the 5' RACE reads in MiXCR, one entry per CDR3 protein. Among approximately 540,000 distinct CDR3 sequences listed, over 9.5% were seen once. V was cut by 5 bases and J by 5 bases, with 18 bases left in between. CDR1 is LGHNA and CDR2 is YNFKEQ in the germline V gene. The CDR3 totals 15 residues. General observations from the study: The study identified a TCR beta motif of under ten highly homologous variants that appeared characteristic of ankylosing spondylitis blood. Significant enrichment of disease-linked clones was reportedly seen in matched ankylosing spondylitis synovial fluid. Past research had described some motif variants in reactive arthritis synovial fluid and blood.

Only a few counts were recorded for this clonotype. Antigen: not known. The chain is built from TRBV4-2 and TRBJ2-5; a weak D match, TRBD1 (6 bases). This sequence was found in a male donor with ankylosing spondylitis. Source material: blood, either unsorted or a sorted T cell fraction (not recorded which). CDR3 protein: CASSYPGHPTETQYF. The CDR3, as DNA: TGTGCCAGCAGCTACCCGGGACACCCAACGGAGACCCAGTACTTC.